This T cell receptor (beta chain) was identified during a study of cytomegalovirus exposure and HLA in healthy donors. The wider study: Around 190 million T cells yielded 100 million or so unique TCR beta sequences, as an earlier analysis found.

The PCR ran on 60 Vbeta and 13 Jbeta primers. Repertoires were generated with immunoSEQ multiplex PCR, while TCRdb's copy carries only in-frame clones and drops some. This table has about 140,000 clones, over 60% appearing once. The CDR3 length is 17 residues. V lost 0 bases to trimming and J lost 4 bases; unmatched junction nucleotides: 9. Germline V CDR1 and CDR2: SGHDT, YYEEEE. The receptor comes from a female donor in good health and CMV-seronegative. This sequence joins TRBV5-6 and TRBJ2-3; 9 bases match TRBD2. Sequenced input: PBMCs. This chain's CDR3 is CASSLVTAGGPPDTQYF. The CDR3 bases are TGTGCCAGCAGCTTGGTTACTGCGGGGGGGCCCCCAGATACGCAGTATTTT.